Below, 30 T cell receptor beta chains from the same sample are listed, as sequenced in a study of blood T cell repertoires in COVID-19. Clones were sequenced by immunoSEQ multiplex PCR, and TCRdb holds only the in-frame ones, with some missing. This table has roughly 70,000 clones, around 81% appearing once. Input material: peripheral blood. These TCRs come from a human donor in a cohort sampled during active COVID-19.

V is TRBV2 and J is TRBJ2-3; 8 positions agree with TRBD1. With V trimmed by 5 bases and J by 1 base, 2 bases remained unmatched. Germline CDR1 reads SNHLY; CDR2 reads FYNNEI. This CDR3 has 14 amino acids. The CDR3 DNA follows: TGTGCCAGCAGTCCGGACAGGGGCACAGATACGCAGTATTTT. This gives the protein CASSPDRGTDTQYF.

This sequence joins TRBV7-8 and TRBJ2-7; tentative D call: TRBD1 (6 bases). The V end lost 5 bases, the J end lost 0 bases, and 8 bases lay between the germline ends. The CDR3 is 13 residues long. Germline V gene sequence: CDR1 SGHVS, CDR2 FQNEAQ. CDR3 DNA sequence: TGTGCCAGCAGCGCCAGGGGCTCCTACGAGCAGTACTTC. It is translated as CASSARGSYEQYF.

The chain couples TRBV5-1 to TRBJ2-3; TRBD1 is a possible D gene (6 bases). This CDR3 spans 15 amino acids. Germline V gives CDR1 SGHRS, CDR2 YFSETQ. V lost 4 bases, J lost 0 bases, and 12 bases lay in between. The CDR3 DNA is TGCGCCAGCAGCACCGGGACAACAAGCACAGATACGCAGTATTTT. Encoded protein: CASSTGTTSTDTQYF.

The rearrangement joins TRBV24-1 to TRBJ2-7, with D uncertain. This CDR3 is built from 13 residues. CDR1 is KGHDR, CDR2 SFDVKD, per germline. V lost 4 bases to trimming and J lost 7 bases, with 13 bases between them. In nucleotides, the CDR3 is TGTGCCACCAGTGACTTGACTCGTTCGGAGCAGTACTTC. It encodes CATSDLTRSEQYF.

Remarks on this clone: Other nucleotide sequences from this sample produce the same CDR3. This rearrangement joins TRBV18 to TRBJ1-2; 9 bases are shared with TRBD1. Germline CDR1 reads KGHSH; CDR2 reads LQKENI. The V segment lost 3 bases and the J segment 6 bases; nucleotides outside the gene matches: 2. There are 13 residues in the CDR3. CDR3 protein: CASSPGQGHGYTF. The CDR3 DNA follows: TGTGCCAGCTCACCGGGACAGGGTCATGGCTACACCTTC. Variable domain in full (rest from reference TRBV18 and TRBJ1-2): NAGVMQNPRHLVRRRGQEARLRCSPMKGHSHVYWYRQLPEEGLKFMVYLQKENIIDESGMPKERFSAEFPKEGPSILRIQQVVRGDSAAYFCASSPGQGHGYTFGSGTRLTVV.

The DNA of the CDR3 is TGTGCCAGCAGCGTTGCGGGACTAGCGGGGACAGATACGCAGTATTTT. Its protein is CASSVAGLAGTDTQYF. V usage is TRBV9 and J usage is TRBJ2-3, with TRBD2 identical over 13 bases. Germline CDR1 is SGDLS and CDR2 is YYNGEE. The V segment lost 2 bases and the J segment 3 bases; nucleotides outside the gene matches: 3. This CDR3 comprises 16 residues.

The gene calls are TRBV28 and TRBJ1-6, with D perhaps matching TRBD1 (6 bases). Germline V gene lookup returns CDR1 MDHEN and CDR2 SYDVKM. This CDR3 region has 14 residues. V gave up 5 bases and J gave up 5 bases, with 10 bases separating them. The CDR3 reads CASSQGQHNSPLHF. The CDR3 region has the DNA TGTGCCAGCAGTCAGGGACAACATAATTCACCCCTCCACTTT.

The gene calls are TRBV5-1 and TRBJ1-4; D unclear. The germline V gene has CDR1 SGHRS and CDR2 YFSETQ. Trimming stripped 6 bases from V and 8 bases from J, with 17 bases between. This CDR3 contains 14 residues. This CDR3 reads CASNRGSAREKLFF. CDR3 coding DNA: TGCGCCAGCAATCGAGGGTCCGCCCGGGAAAAACTGTTTTTT.

This clone has only a few counts. V usage is TRBV7-3 and J usage is TRBJ1-2; a weak D match, TRBD1 (5 bases). V gave up 0 bases and J gave up 8 bases, with 13 bases separating them. CDR1 and CDR2 from the germline V gene are SGHTA and FQGTGA. The CDR3 runs to 14 residues. DNA for the CDR3: TGTGCCAGCAGCTTAACACCGATGGCAGGGGGCTACACCTTC. Translating gives CASSLTPMAGGYTF.

The genes are TRBV6-5 and TRBJ1-2; D possibly corresponds to TRBD1 (5 bases). The CDR3 contains 15 residues. CDR1 and CDR2 from the germline V gene are MNHEY and SVGAGI. With 0 bases removed from V and 7 bases from J, the gap between germline ends came to 15 bases. DNA for the CDR3: TGTGCCAGCAGTTACTCGAGGGGAGGCATCGGTGGCTACACCTTC. Its translation is CASSYSRGGIGGYTF.

The V call is TRBV3-1 (or the pseudogene TRBV3-2), the J call TRBJ2-5; D unresolved. CDR1 is LGHDT, CDR2 YNNKEL, per germline (reference sequence). V gave up 6 bases and J gave up 2 bases, with 10 bases separating them. The CDR3 totals 13 residues. The CDR3 is CASSFRPQETQYF. Written as DNA, the CDR3 is TGTGCCAGCAGTTTCAGGCCTCAAGAGACCCAGTACTTC.

V is TRBV12-3 or TRBV12-4 and J is TRBJ1-1; D gene ambiguous. The length of the CDR3 is 13 residues. V dropped 3 bases and J dropped 8 bases, with 13 bases sitting between them. DNA of the CDR3: TGTGCCAGCAGTTTGGTTGGTCGGTCCGAAGCTTTCTTT. Its translation: CASSLVGRSEAFF.

The rearrangement links TRBV7-9 to TRBJ2-3; 9 nucleotides agree with TRBD1. This CDR3 has 16 amino acids. The germline CDR1 and CDR2 sequences are SEHNR and FQNEAQ (reference sequence). Germline trimming cut 5 bases from V and 2 bases from J; bases unmatched to any gene: 8. DNA for the CDR3: TGTGCCAGCAGCATCATCCGGGACAGGGACACAGATACGCAGTATTTT. It specifies CASSIIRDRDTDTQYF.

The chain has TRBV5-1 and TRBJ2-1; a weak D match, TRBD1 (5 bases). V was cut by 2 bases and J by 9 bases, with 12 bases left in between. Germline lookup yields CDR1 SGHRS and CDR2 YFSETQ. This CDR3 is 13 amino acids long. This CDR3 reads CASSFEQATEQFF. The DNA for the CDR3 is TGCGCCAGCAGCTTCGAACAGGCTACTGAGCAGTTCTTC.

The gene calls are TRBV4-1 and TRBJ2-3; TRBD2 aligns across 13 bases. V was clipped by 1 base and J by 2 bases; unmatched bases: 3. This CDR3 comprises 17 residues. In germline, CDR1 is MGHRA, CDR2 YSYEKL. The DNA of the CDR3 is TGCGCCAGCAGCCAAGGACTAGCGGGAGGCTACACAGATACGCAGTATTTT. It yields the protein CASSQGLAGGYTDTQYF.

The chain carries TRBV15 and TRBJ1-2, with 8 bases lining up with TRBD1. The CDR3 extends over 16 amino acids. Germline lookup yields CDR1 LNHNV and CDR2 YYDKDF (reference sequence). The ends lost 1 base at V and 7 bases at J; junction bases unmatched: 11. The CDR3 DNA reads as TGTGCCACCAGCAGAGTTCTCCAGGGGGCGCGGGCTGGCTACACCTTC. Amino acid sequence: CATSRVLQGARAGYTF.

The rearrangement uses TRBV27 and TRBJ2-3; 8 bases align to TRBD1. Germline V CDR1 and CDR2: MNHEY, SMNVEV (reference sequence). CDR3 length equals 14 residues. The V segment lost 5 bases and the J segment 5 bases; nucleotides outside the gene matches: 6. CDR3 residues: CASSPGQGIDTQYF. In DNA form, the CDR3 reads TGTGCCAGCAGTCCCGGACAGGGAATAGATACGCAGTATTTT.

The chain carries TRBV5-1 and TRBJ1-1; D unclear. V shed 4 bases and J shed 4 bases, with 17 bases lying between them. Germline values: CDR1 SGHRS, CDR2 YFSETQ. CDR3 length: 15 amino acids. CDR3 DNA sequence: TGCGCCAGCAGCCCGGGCGGAGCGCGGGGCACTGAAGCTTTCTTT. Amino acids: CASSPGGARGTEAFF.

This clone was seen a single time. The rearrangement links TRBV4-3 to TRBJ2-1, with 9 bases lining up with TRBD1. V shed 0 bases, J shed 3 bases, and the junction held 3 bases outside the gene matches. Germline V CDR1 and CDR2: LGHNA, YSLEER. The CDR3 length is 16 residues. The CDR3 loop is CASSQDTGGLYNEQFF. The CDR3 nucleotides read TGCGCCAGCAGCCAAGATACAGGGGGCCTCTACAATGAGCAGTTCTTC.

This sequence joins TRBV3-1 (or the pseudogene TRBV3-2) and TRBJ2-2, with TRBD2 as a possible D gene (6 bases). The ends were cut back, 0 bases at V and 4 bases at J, with 9 bases in the middle. CDR1 is LGHDT, CDR2 YNNKEL, per germline (reference sequence). The CDR3 has 15 amino acids. Here the CDR3 reads CASSQDSGRTGELFF. CDR3 coding DNA: TGTGCCAGCAGCCAAGATAGCGGCCGCACCGGGGAGCTGTTTTTT.

The CDR3 region is CASSLDRGISGANVLTF. For the CDR3, the DNA is TGTGCCAGCAGCTTAGACAGGGGAATCTCTGGGGCCAACGTCCTGACTTTC. V is TRBV5-5 and J is TRBJ2-6; 8 bases are a match to TRBD1. Germline lookup yields CDR1 SGHKS and CDR2 YYEKEE (reference sequence). Germline trimming cut 2 bases from V and 0 bases from J; bases unmatched to any gene: 4. This CDR3 spans 17 amino acids.

The V and J genes are TRBV7-3 and TRBJ2-7; 8 nucleotides agree with TRBD1. CDR3 length equals 17 residues. Trimming took 10 bases from V and 2 from J; bases not matched to a gene: 19. Germline CDR1 is SGHTA and CDR2 is FQGTGA. This chain's CDR3 is CANQGACIRLETYEQYF. As DNA, the CDR3 is TGTGCCAACCAGGGGGCATGTATTCGACTGGAGACCTACGAGCAGTACTTC.

The chain has TRBV19 and TRBJ1-6, with 7 bases matching TRBD1. V was pared by 5 bases and J by 1 base, with 5 bases of the junction left unmatched. The CDR3 has 16 amino acids. Germline V gene sequence: CDR1 LNHDA, CDR2 SQIVND (reference sequence). CDR3 in amino acids: CASSPVTGSYNSPLHF. The CDR3 DNA follows: TGTGCCAGTAGTCCGGTGACAGGGTCCTATAATTCACCCCTCCACTTT.

This chain links TRBV6-6 with TRBJ1-6; TRBD1 aligns across 8 bases. The germline V gene encodes CDR1 MNHNY and CDR2 SVGAGI (reference sequence). V dropped 5 bases and J dropped 7; count of bases not matched to a gene: 10. The CDR3 loop spans 16 amino acids. CDR3: CASSSTQGARNSPLHF. The DNA of the CDR3 is TGTGCCAGCAGTAGTACGCAGGGGGCGAGGAATTCACCCCTCCACTTT.

The chain carries TRBV4-1 and TRBJ2-4, with a weak D call TRBD2 (7 bases). CDR1 and CDR2 from the germline V gene are MGHRA and YSYEKL. Trimming stripped 6 bases from V and 7 bases from J, with 16 bases between. The CDR3 covers 14 residues. The CDR3 nucleotides read TGCGCCAGCAGTAAAGGGGGGGCTCCGAACATTCAGTACTTC. Residues: CASSKGGAPNIQYF.

V usage is TRBV10-3 and J usage is TRBJ1-4; D is possibly TRBD1 (6 bases). The CDR3 has 14 residues. The germline V gene has CDR1 ENHRY and CDR2 SYGVKD. V lost 6 bases and J lost 5, with 13 bases in between. CDR3 coding DNA: TGTGCCATCAGCCCCCAGGGGACAAATGAAAAACTGTTTTTT. It specifies CAISPQGTNEKLFF.

The V gene is TRBV10-3, the J gene TRBJ1-6; TRBD1 matches 8 bases. This CDR3 spans 16 amino acids. V shed 2 bases, J shed 3 bases, and the junction held 3 bases outside the gene matches. The germline gives CDR1 ENHRY, CDR2 SYGVKD. The CDR3 here is CAISEDRGYYNSPLHF. The CDR3, as DNA: TGTGCCATCAGTGAGGACAGGGGCTACTATAATTCACCCCTCCACTTT.

This chain connects TRBV5-1 to TRBJ2-5; tentative D call: TRBD2 (5 bases). The germline V gene has CDR1 SGHRS and CDR2 YFSETQ. Trimming shortened V by 2 bases and J by 4 bases, and 15 bases separated the two germline ends. This CDR3 region has 15 residues. The CDR3: CASSFVTGERETQYF. The CDR3 DNA sequence: TGCGCCAGCAGCTTCGTCACCGGGGAGCGAGAGACCCAGTACTTC.

The CDR3 reads CASSVLAGGYNEQFF. CDR3 coding DNA: TGTGCCAGCAGCGTGCTAGCGGGGGGCTACAATGAGCAGTTCTTC. The gene calls are TRBV9 and TRBJ2-1, with TRBD2 matching 11 bases. Germline trimming cut 2 bases from V and 3 bases from J; bases unmatched to any gene: 1. Germline V gene data show CDR1 as SGDLS and CDR2 as YYNGEE. The CDR3 sequence is 15 residues long. Based on the CDR3 plus reference TRBV9 and TRBJ2-1, the full variable domain is DSGVTQTPKHLITATGQRVTLRCSPRSGDLSVYWYQQSLDQGLQFLIQYYNGEERAKGNILERFSAQQFPDLHSELNLSSLELGDSALYFCASSVLAGGYNEQFFGPGTRLTVL.

The J gene is TRBJ1-6, the V gene TRBV6-6; TRBD1 aligns across 7 bases. The J segment lost 7 bases and the V segment lost 9 bases, leaving 12 bases of the junction unmatched. The CDR3 spans 15 residues. Germline V gene lookup returns CDR1 MNHNY and CDR2 SVGAGI (reference sequence). In DNA, the CDR3 is TGTGCCAGTTCGGGACAGTCTCACTGGAATTCACCCCTCCACTTT. Its protein product is CASSGQSHWNSPLHF.